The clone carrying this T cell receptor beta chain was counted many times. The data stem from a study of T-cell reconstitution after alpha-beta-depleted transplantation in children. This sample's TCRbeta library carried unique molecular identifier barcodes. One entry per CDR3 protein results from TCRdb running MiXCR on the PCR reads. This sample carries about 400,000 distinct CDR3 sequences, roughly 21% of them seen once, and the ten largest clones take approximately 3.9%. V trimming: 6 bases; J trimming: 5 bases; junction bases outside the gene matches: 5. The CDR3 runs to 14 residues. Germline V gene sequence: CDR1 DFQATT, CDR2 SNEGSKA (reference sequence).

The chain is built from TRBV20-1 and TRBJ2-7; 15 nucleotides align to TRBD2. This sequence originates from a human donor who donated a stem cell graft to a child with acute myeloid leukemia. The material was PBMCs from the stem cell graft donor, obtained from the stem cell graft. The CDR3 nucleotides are TGCAGTGCGGGGGGACTAGCGGGAGGCCACGAGCAGTACTTC. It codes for CSAGGLAGGHEQYF.